Listed here is a single TCR beta chain. The antigen is not known. The data stem from a study of beta chain features in type 1 diabetes. Study observations and caveats: Researchers report that Type 1 diabetes patients had moderately but significantly shorter TCRB CDR3s across all four CD4+ subsets. Whatever favoring of shorter templates PCR might show would apply equally to patients and controls.

The V segment lost 6 bases and the J segment 3 bases; nucleotides outside the gene matches: 8. This CDR3 spans 15 amino acids. The germline V gene encodes CDR1 MGHDK and CDR2 SYGVNS. Every bit of the isolated RNA underwent reverse transcription, so sequencing read expressed TCRB transcripts. Repertoires were generated with immunoSEQ multiplex PCR, while TCRdb's copy carries only in-frame clones and drops some. The table has roughly 150,000 clones, roughly 63% seen once. One heparinised draw of blood, averaging approximately 110 mL, came from each donor. V usage is TRBV25-1 and J usage is TRBJ2-7, with 10 positions matching TRBD1. This TCR derives from a man in his thirties or forties with type 1 diabetes. Specimen: naive CD4+ T cells from blood. The CDR3 here is CASRPGQGGFYEQYF. Written as DNA, the CDR3 is TGTGCCAGCAGGCCTGGACAGGGGGGATTCTACGAGCAGTACTTC.